The next 15 T cell receptor beta chains were all read from a single sample in a study of cytomegalovirus exposure and HLA in healthy donors. The primer mix had 60 Vbeta and 13 Jbeta primers. Here immunoSEQ multiplex PCR was the method, and the copy in TCRdb shows in-frame clones only, minus some. The table shows some 180,000 clones, with approximately 80% occurring only once. Specimen: PBMCs. These receptors all stem from a female donor in good health and CMV-seronegative.

The CDR3 region is CASSQAGGSTAYF. The CDR3 DNA follows: TGTGCCAGCAGCCAAGCAGGTGGGAGTACGGCGTACTTC. The rearrangement uses TRBV14 and TRBJ2-7, with a weak D call TRBD2 (5 bases). V gave up 1 base and J gave up 12 bases, with 16 bases separating them. CDR1 is SGHDN and CDR2 is FVKESK in the germline V gene. The CDR3 has 13 amino acids.

This rearrangement joins TRBV6-6 to TRBJ2-2, with a possible D match to TRBD1 (5 bases). Trimming cost V 5 bases and J 3 bases, with 13 bases left between them. This CDR3 comprises 15 residues. Germline CDR1 MNHNY, CDR2 SVGAGI (reference sequence). Written as DNA, the CDR3 is TGTGCCAGCAGTCCTCCGGACACTTACACCGGGGAGCTGTTTTTT. Translating it yields CASSPPDTYTGELFF.

The chain is built from TRBV18 and TRBJ1-2; tentative D call: TRBD1 (6 bases). Germline lookup yields CDR1 KGHSH and CDR2 LQKENI. V lost 6 bases to trimming and J lost 4 bases, with 18 bases between them. The length of the CDR3 is 15 residues. The CDR3 region is CASSLKQGFGYGYTF. CDR3 in DNA: TGTGCCAGCTCGCTAAAGCAGGGGTTCGGCTATGGCTACACCTTC.

The rearrangement uses TRBV2 and TRBJ2-7; 15 bases line up with TRBD2. The CDR3 spans 14 residues. J gave up 7 bases and V 6 bases, and 4 bases lay outside the gene matches. Germline V gene data show CDR1 as SNHLY and CDR2 as FYNNEI. The CDR3 DNA sequence: TGTGCCAGCAGCGGACTAGCGGGGGGGCTTGAGCAGTACTTC. Residues: CASSGLAGGLEQYF. Full variable domain (outside the CDR3, taken from reference TRBV2 and TRBJ2-7): EPEVTQTPSHQVTQMGQEVILRCVPISNHLYFYWYRQILGQKVEFLVSFYNNEISEKSEIFDDQFSVERPDGSNFTLKIRSTKLEDSAMYFCASSGLAGGLEQYFGPGTRLTVT.

The chain combines TRBV7-3 with TRBJ2-3; D uncertain. Looked up from germline, CDR1 is SGHTA and CDR2 is FQGTGA. Trimming stripped 2 bases from V and 4 bases from J, with 10 bases between. The CDR3 has 14 amino acids. The CDR3 bases are TGTGCCAGCAGCTTATCGGTCGTGGCAGATACGCAGTATTTT. Protein sequence: CASSLSVVADTQYF.

The V gene is TRBV5-1, the J gene TRBJ2-2, with 9 positions matching TRBD1. V lost 0 bases, J lost 2 bases, and 2 bases stayed unmatched. There are 16 residues in the CDR3. Per germline, CDR1 SGHRS and CDR2 YFSETQ. Here the CDR3 reads CASSLATGGNTGELFF. CDR3 bases: TGCGCCAGCAGCTTGGCTACAGGGGGCAACACCGGGGAGCTGTTTTTT.

The chain recombines TRBV11-3 with TRBJ2-3, with 7 bases aligning to TRBD2. V lost 8 bases to trimming and J lost 4 bases; unmatched junction nucleotides: 9. The germline V gene has CDR1 SGHNT and CDR2 YENEEA. This CDR3 contains 14 residues. The CDR3 nucleotides are TGTGCCAGCTCGGTAACACGGGGGGCAGATACGCAGTATTTT. It encodes CASSVTRGADTQYF.

The genes are TRBV14 and TRBJ2-7; D is possibly TRBD2 (5 bases). V lost 2 bases to trimming and J lost 5 bases, with 16 bases between them. CDR3 size: 15 residues. CDR1 and CDR2 (germline): SGHDN, FVKESK. The CDR3 region has the DNA TGTGCCAGCAGCCAAAGGCAGGATTGGGAGAACGAGCAGTACTTC. This gives the protein CASSQRQDWENEQYF.

The rearrangement joins TRBV2 to TRBJ1-3; 7 bases fit TRBD1. This CDR3 contains 14 residues. Trimming cost V 6 bases and J 4 bases; bases outside gene matches: 6. Germline CDR1 reads SNHLY; CDR2 reads FYNNEI. CDR3 residues: CASSLTGVGNTIYF. The CDR3 DNA is TGTGCCAGCAGCCTTACAGGGGTGGGAAACACCATATATTTT. Full variable domain (missing parts from reference TRBV2 and TRBJ1-3): EPEVTQTPSHQVTQMGQEVILRCVPISNHLYFYWYRQILGQKVEFLVSFYNNEISEKSEIFDDQFSVERPDGSNFTLKIRSTKLEDSAMYFCASSLTGVGNTIYFGEGSWLTVV.

This CDR3 reads CASSSGQGNTGELFF. The DNA for the CDR3 is TGTGCCAGCAGCTCGGGACAGGGGAACACCGGGGAGCTGTTTTTT. J is TRBJ2-2 and V is TRBV13; 9 bases are shared with TRBD1. Looked up from germline, CDR1 is PRHDT and CDR2 is FYEKMQ (reference sequence). V trimming: 4 bases; J trimming: 1 base; junction bases outside the gene matches: 1. This CDR3 comprises 15 residues.

The chain carries TRBV6-6 and TRBJ2-5; 7 bases line up with TRBD2. Germline V CDR1 and CDR2: MNHNY, SVGAGI (reference sequence). The V and J ends lost 7 bases and 3 bases, in that order; junction bases with no gene match: 2. CDR3 size: 12 residues. The CDR3 bases are TGTGCCAGCAACGGACTAGAAGAGACCCAGTACTTC. This sequence encodes CASNGLEETQYF.

On this clone: A much larger clonotype is one base distant, so this may be a read error. The rearrangement uses TRBV13 and TRBJ1-1; no clear D gene. V gave up 5 bases and J gave up 1 base, with 5 bases separating them. CDR3 size: 12 residues. Germline-derived CDR1 and CDR2 are PRHDT and FYEKMQ (reference sequence). DNA of the CDR3: TGTGCCAGCAGCCAGGAGAACACTGAAGCTTTCTTT. Translating it yields CASSQENTEAFF.

CDR3 loop: CASSQRGGAFQFF. CDR3 nucleotides: TGTGCCAGCAGCCAAAGAGGCGGGGCGTTTCAGTTCTTC. The chain carries TRBV5-6 and TRBJ2-1, with D perhaps matching TRBD2 (6 bases). Trimming cost V 4 bases and J 13 bases, with 18 bases left between them. The CDR3 length is 13 residues. Per germline, CDR1 SGHDT and CDR2 YYEEEE.

V is TRBV30 and J is TRBJ2-7, with D perhaps matching TRBD1 (6 bases). Germline CDR1 GTSNPN, CDR2 SVGIG (reference sequence). This CDR3 comprises 14 residues. Trimming shortened V by 2 bases and J by 0 bases, and 11 bases separated the two germline ends. CDR3 residues: CAWSFTGSSYEQYF. CDR3 sequence (DNA): TGTGCCTGGAGTTTCACAGGGAGCTCCTACGAGCAGTACTTC.

This clone was detected only a few times. V is TRBV6-5 and J is TRBJ1-2, with 8 bases identical to TRBD1. The trim removed 5 bases at V and 4 bases at J, leaving 6 bases unmatched. The CDR3 loop spans 14 amino acids. Germline CDR1 MNHEY, CDR2 SVGAGI. CDR3 residues: CASSGTGIPYGYTF. DNA for the CDR3: TGTGCCAGCAGTGGGACAGGAATCCCCTATGGCTACACCTTC.